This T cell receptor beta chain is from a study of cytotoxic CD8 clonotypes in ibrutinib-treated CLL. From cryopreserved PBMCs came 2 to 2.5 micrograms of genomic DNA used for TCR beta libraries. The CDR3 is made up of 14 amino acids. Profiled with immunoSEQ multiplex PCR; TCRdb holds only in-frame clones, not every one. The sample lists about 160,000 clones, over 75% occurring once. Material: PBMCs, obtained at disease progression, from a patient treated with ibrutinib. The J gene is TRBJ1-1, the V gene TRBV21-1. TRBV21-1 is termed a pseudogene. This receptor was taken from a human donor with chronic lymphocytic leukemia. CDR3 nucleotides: TGTGCCAGCAGCAAAGCAAAGGGGAGGTTAGAAGCTTTCTTT. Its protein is CASSKAKGRLEAFF.